These 28 T cell receptor beta chains came from one sample sequenced in a study of T cell responses to AZD1222 COVID-19 vaccine. The data were produced by immunoSEQ multiplex PCR, yet TCRdb's version contains in-frame clones alone and is incomplete. The data hold about 120,000 clones, with approximately 88% observed a single time. This specimen was peripheral blood, taken on day 0 of AZD1222 vaccination. The receptors come from an adult in good health.

The rearrangement uses TRBV7-9 and TRBJ1-3; weak D call: TRBD1 (6 bases). Germline CDR1 SEHNR, CDR2 FQNEAQ (reference sequence). Deletions cut 1 base from V and 2 bases from J, with 18 bases between. The CDR3 spans 18 residues. The CDR3, as DNA: TGTGCCAGCAGCTTAGTCCTTCCAGGGGCGCGGACTGGAAACACCATATATTTT. It encodes CASSLVLPGARTGNTIYF.

The chain couples TRBV14 to TRBJ1-2, with TRBD1 as a possible D gene (5 bases). Germline V gene sequence: CDR1 SGHDN, CDR2 FVKESK. With 4 bases removed from V and 4 bases from J, the gap between germline ends came to 13 bases. This CDR3 contains 14 residues. CDR3 in amino acids: CASSPRGFGYGYTF. CDR3 nucleotides: TGTGCCAGCAGCCCTAGGGGTTTCGGCTATGGCTACACCTTC. Together with reference TRBV14 and TRBJ1-2, the CDR3 gives the full variable domain: EAGVTQFPSHSVIEKGQTVTLRCDPISGHDNLYWYRRVMGKEIKFLLHFVKESKQDESGMPNNRFLAERTGGTYSTLKVQPAELEDSGVYFCASSPRGFGYGYTFGSGTRLTVV.

V gene TRBV11-2 combines with J gene TRBJ1-1; tentatively, D is TRBD1 (5 bases). Trimming took 0 bases from V and 4 from J, leaving 12 bases between them. Germline values: CDR1 SGHAT, CDR2 FQNNGV. This CDR3 region has 15 residues. Here the CDR3 DNA reads TGTGCCAGCAGCTTAGAGAGGACGGGGGTCACTGAAGCTTTCTTT. This encodes CASSLERTGVTEAFF.

The chain employs TRBV27 and TRBJ1-2, with no clear D. Trimming removed 7 bases at V and 5 bases at J, with 41 bases between. Germline V gives CDR1 MNHEY, CDR2 SMNVEV (reference sequence). The CDR3 consists of 22 residues. CDR3 loop: CASKGTVWFGEKSSFPTYGYTF. CDR3 sequence (DNA): TGTGCCAGCAAGGGAACAGTCTGGTTCGGGGAGAAAAGTTCCTTCCCAACGTATGGCTACACCTTC.

The V and J genes are TRBV18 and TRBJ1-1, with a weak D call TRBD1 (6 bases). Trimming shortened V by 3 bases and J by 1 base, and 9 bases separated the two germline ends. In germline, CDR1 is KGHSH, CDR2 LQKENI. The CDR3 totals 14 residues. CDR3 in DNA: TGTGCCAGCTCACCGGGGGGCAGGAACACTGAAGCTTTCTTT. It yields the protein CASSPGGRNTEAFF.

The chain combines TRBV5-6 with TRBJ2-7; 9 positions match TRBD1. CDR1 and CDR2 (germline): SGHDT, YYEEEE. With V trimmed by 0 bases and J by 3 bases, 4 bases remained unmatched. The CDR3 is 15 residues long. The CDR3 DNA sequence: TGTGCCAGCAGCTTGGCCGACAGGGGGAGCTACGAGCAGTACTTC. Its protein product is CASSLADRGSYEQYF. The variable domain in full, completed from reference TRBV5-6 and TRBJ2-7, reads DAGVTQSPTHLIKTRGQQVTLRCSPKSGHDTVSWYQQALGQGPQFIFQYYEEEERQRGNFPDRFSGHQFPNYSSELNVNALLLGDSALYLCASSLADRGSYEQYFGPGTRLTVT.

Concerning this clone: The junction and the germline gene differ at one end; a read error may be behind it. The gene calls are TRBV7-7 and TRBJ2-3; the D gene is possibly TRBD2 (5 bases). This CDR3 is built from 13 residues. Germline lookup yields CDR1 SSHAT and CDR2 FNYEAQ (reference sequence). CDR3 DNA sequence: TGTGCTAGCAGCTCCGACACGGGGAATACGCAGTATTTT. Translation: CASSSDTGNTQYF.

The chain combines TRBV19 with TRBJ2-2; 12 bases align to TRBD2. Looked up from germline, CDR1 is LNHDA and CDR2 is SQIVND (reference sequence). V shed 11 bases, J shed 8 bases, and the junction held 12 bases outside the gene matches. This CDR3 has 15 amino acids. For the CDR3, the DNA is TGTGCCTCCGCACCATCTAGCGGGGGGGCTGGGGAGCTGTTTTTT. Its protein product is CASAPSSGGAGELFF.

V and J are TRBV5-1 and TRBJ2-3; TRBD2 matches at 8 bases. Germline loops: CDR1 SGHRS, CDR2 YFSETQ. With V trimmed by 4 bases and J by 0 bases, 13 bases remained unmatched. This CDR3 comprises 18 residues. This chain's CDR3 is CASSLSGMRSTSTDTQYF. CDR3 coding DNA: TGCGCCAGCAGCCTTAGCGGGATGCGCTCCACTAGCACAGATACGCAGTATTTT. The complete variable domain, with remaining parts taken from reference TRBV5-1 and TRBJ2-3, reads KAGVTQTPRYLIKTRGQQVTLSCSPISGHRSVSWYQQTPGQGLQFLFEYFSETQRNKGNFPGRFSGRQFSNSRSEMNVSTLELGDSALYLCASSLSGMRSTSTDTQYFGPGTRLTVL.

The chain is built from TRBV6-1 and TRBJ1-1; D unclear. The CDR3 loop spans 14 amino acids. Trimming pared 2 bases from V and 7 bases from J, leaving 14 bases between. Germline V gene sequence: CDR1 MNHNS, CDR2 SASEGT. The CDR3 bases are TGTGCCAGCAGTGAAACGGCAGCCGGATATGAAGCTTTCTTT. This encodes CASSETAAGYEAFF.

V gene TRBV13 combines with J gene TRBJ1-3, with D tentatively TRBD1 (5 bases). Germline CDR1 and CDR2: PRHDT and FYEKMQ (reference sequence). The CDR3 runs 13 residues. V was trimmed by 7 bases and J by 4 bases, leaving 11 bases between them. The CDR3 DNA sequence: TGTGCCAGCAACCCAAGGGGAGGAAACACCATATATTTT. Encoded protein: CASNPRGGNTIYF.

The rearrangement joins TRBV6-5 to TRBJ1-2; TRBD1 is a possible D gene (6 bases). CDR1 and CDR2 (germline): MNHEY, SVGAGI. The CDR3 totals 14 residues. Trimming shortened V by 0 bases and J by 2 bases, and 7 bases separated the two germline ends. CDR3 protein: CASSYSDRNYGYTF. For the CDR3, the DNA is TGTGCCAGCAGTTACTCGGACAGAAACTATGGCTACACCTTC.

This chain links TRBV5-1 with TRBJ1-1; D is possibly TRBD1 (6 bases). This CDR3 comprises 14 residues. With 4 bases removed from V and 0 bases from J, the gap between germline ends came to 10 bases. The germline V gene encodes CDR1 SGHRS and CDR2 YFSETQ. CDR3 in amino acids: CASSVGQLNTEAFF. CDR3 sequence (DNA): TGCGCCAGCAGCGTGGGACAATTGAACACTGAAGCTTTCTTT.

The chain uses TRBV18 and TRBJ2-7, with TRBD1 as a possible D gene (5 bases). The V and J ends lost 2 bases and 3 bases respectively, with 8 bases between them. The CDR3 contains 13 residues. Germline V gives CDR1 KGHSH, CDR2 LQKENI. The CDR3 loop is CASSPEQGYEQYF. The CDR3 region has the DNA TGTGCCAGCTCACCAGAGCAGGGCTACGAGCAGTACTTC.

This rearrangement joins TRBV7-2 to TRBJ1-1, with no clear D. Germline-derived CDR1 and CDR2 are SGHTA and FQGNSA. With 1 base removed from V and 1 base from J, the gap between germline ends came to 4 bases. The CDR3 totals 13 residues. The chain's CDR3 is CASSLVQNTEAFF. The CDR3 DNA reads as TGTGCCAGCAGCTTAGTTCAGAACACTGAAGCTTTCTTT.

The table lists this clone with a count of one. The chain has TRBV5-1 and TRBJ2-7, with D maybe TRBD2 (7 bases). Germline V CDR1 and CDR2: SGHRS, YFSETQ. Between the trimmed V and J ends, which lost 0 bases and 6 bases, there was a span of 10 bases. CDR3 length equals 13 residues. DNA for the CDR3: TGCGCCAGCAGCTTGGAGGGAGGGGGCGAGCAGTACTTC. Translating it yields CASSLEGGGEQYF. Complete variable domain (other parts from reference TRBV5-1 and TRBJ2-7): KAGVTQTPRYLIKTRGQQVTLSCSPISGHRSVSWYQQTPGQGLQFLFEYFSETQRNKGNFPGRFSGRQFSNSRSEMNVSTLELGDSALYLCASSLEGGGEQYFGPGTRLTVT.

The chain carries TRBV24-1 and TRBJ1-5; TRBD1 might be the D (5 bases). The CDR3 runs to 16 residues. The germline V and J ends were trimmed by 6 bases and 3 bases, with 17 bases remaining between them. Germline loops: CDR1 KGHDR, CDR2 SFDVKD. The CDR3 reads CATSPGGVSDNQPQHF. In nucleotides, the CDR3 is TGTGCCACCAGTCCTGGGGGAGTCTCCGACAATCAGCCCCAGCATTTT.

This clone was found a few times. The V and J genes are TRBV11-3 and TRBJ2-5, with TRBD1 identical over 9 bases. Germline V gene data show CDR1 as SGHNT and CDR2 as YENEEA. V lost 5 bases, J lost 3 bases, and 10 bases stayed unmatched. CDR3 size: 16 residues. The CDR3 region has the DNA TGTGCCAGCAGCCCGGGGACAGGGAAGCGAGAAGAGACCCAGTACTTC. This sequence encodes CASSPGTGKREETQYF.

This rearrangement joins TRBV7-2 to TRBJ2-5; D unresolved. Germline loops: CDR1 SGHTA, CDR2 FQGNSA. The CDR3 totals 13 residues. V was shortened by 1 base and J by 4 bases, with 7 bases between the two germline ends. The CDR3 loop reads CASSLGLGETQYF. CDR3 bases: TGTGCCAGCAGCTTAGGATTAGGAGAGACCCAGTACTTC.

The chain combines TRBV4-1 with TRBJ1-1; D uncertain. Germline V gives CDR1 MGHRA, CDR2 YSYEKL. This CDR3 has 15 residues. V gave up 3 bases and J gave up 0 bases, with 11 bases separating them. CDR3 bases: TGCGCCAGCAGCCACTGGATGTTCATGAACACTGAAGCTTTCTTT. It is translated as CASSHWMFMNTEAFF.

This clone has only one observation. The chain joins TRBV10-3 to TRBJ1-5; 7 bases fit TRBD1. CDR1 is ENHRY, CDR2 SYGVKD, per germline. The trim removed 10 bases at V and 2 bases at J, leaving 5 bases unmatched. This CDR3 is 13 amino acids long. The CDR3 nucleotides are TGTGCCACCTCTACAGGGGGCAATCAGCCCCAGCATTTT. Its translation is CATSTGGNQPQHF.

This clone was picked up one time. The V gene is TRBV19, the J gene TRBJ1-2; 7 nucleotides match TRBD1. Per the germline V gene, CDR1 is LNHDA and CDR2 is SQIVND (reference sequence). Losses at the gene ends were 7 bases for V and 4 bases for J; bases not matched to a gene: 12. The CDR3 extends over 15 amino acids. CDR3 sequence reads: CASTATGEGLYGYTF. Here the CDR3 DNA reads TGTGCCAGTACCGCCACAGGGGAGGGTCTCTATGGCTACACCTTC.

V and J are TRBV19 and TRBJ1-1, with TRBD1 as a possible D gene (5 bases). V was cut by 4 bases and J by 3 bases, with 9 bases left in between. The CDR3 covers 13 residues. Germline-derived CDR1 and CDR2 are LNHDA and SQIVND (reference sequence). The CDR3 sequence is CASSNLGHTEAFF. The CDR3 DNA reads as TGTGCCAGTAGTAATCTGGGACACACTGAAGCTTTCTTT.

The CDR3 nucleotides read TGTGCCAGTAGTAACCACAGGGGGCCCGGCTATGGCTACACCTTC. It translates to CASSNHRGPGYGYTF. The chain recombines TRBV19 with TRBJ1-2; 9 bases match TRBD1. With 4 bases clipped from V and 4 bases from J, the junction kept 7 bases outside the gene matches. CDR3 size: 15 residues. Germline CDR1 LNHDA, CDR2 SQIVND (reference sequence).

The gene calls are TRBV5-6 and TRBJ2-1, with D perhaps TRBD1 (5 bases). V shed 4 bases and J shed 10 bases, with 9 bases lying between them. The CDR3 has 11 residues. Germline V CDR1 and CDR2: SGHDT, YYEEEE. As DNA, the CDR3 is TGTGCCAGCAGCACCGCAGGGGAGCAGTTCTTC. The encoded protein is CASSTAGEQFF.

This chain joins TRBV18 and TRBJ1-2; D gene uncertain. This CDR3 spans 17 amino acids. Germline loops: CDR1 KGHSH, CDR2 LQKENI. The V gene lost 3 bases and the J gene lost 8 bases, with 25 bases spanning the gap. The chain's CDR3 is CASSPRAGEMNFGGYTF. The CDR3 region has the DNA TGTGCCAGCTCACCTAGAGCAGGAGAGATGAACTTTGGGGGCTACACCTTC.

The gene calls are TRBV9 and TRBJ1-1; TRBD1 is a possible D gene (6 bases). The CDR3 length is 16 residues. Trimming left V 3 bases short and J 4 bases short, with 19 bases between. Germline V lookup: CDR1 SGDLS, CDR2 YYNGEE. The CDR3 bases are TGTGCCAGCAGCGAACCCCGCCGGGGGGCGGTCACTGAAGCTTTCTTT. Translated, it gives CASSEPRRGAVTEAFF.

This chain uses TRBV6-1 with TRBJ1-3; no firm D call. Germline lookup yields CDR1 MNHNS and CDR2 SASEGT. Trimming removed 3 bases at V and 2 bases at J, with 5 bases between. The CDR3 extends over 13 amino acids. Here the CDR3 reads CASSEAAGNTIYF. CDR3 DNA sequence: TGTGCCAGCAGTGAGGCGGCTGGAAACACCATATATTTT.